The rows below give T cell receptor beta chains drawn from one sample of a study of technical replicates of blood from a handful of donors. Sequenced by immunoSEQ multiplex PCR; TCRdb stores in-frame clones only, minus some. The sample has 85,000 or so clones, roughly 94% seen once. Sequenced: T cells isolated from PBMCs. The receptors come from a human donor in good health. Both conserved end residues are part of each CDR3. D genes are given only for firm matches. Expanded clones are given a class, and other clones once, few, many or no size at all.

D | J | length | V | size | DNA | CDR3
TRBD1 | TRBJ1-1 | 17 | TRBV19 | NA | TGTGCCAGTACCGCGCCCTGGGACAGCTCTTTATACACTGAAGCTTTCTTT | CASTAPWDSSLYTEAFF
TRBD1 | TRBJ2-1 | 15 | TRBV5-4 | NA | TGTGCCAGCAGCCTGAAGGGACAGGGTTCTAATGAGCAGTTCTTC | CASSLKGQGSNEQFF
NA | TRBJ1-2 | 13 | TRBV29-1 | NA | TGCAGCGTTGTTTTTGAGGCTAACTATGGCTACACCTTC | CSVVFEANYGYTF
NA | TRBJ1-5 | 15 | TRBV28 | NA | TGTGCCAGCAGTTTCAGCGTGGGGCGTGGTCAGCCCCAGCATTTT | CASSFSVGRGQPQHF
NA | TRBJ2-7 | 15 | TRBV4-1 | once | TGCGCCAGCAGCCAAGTTTTCAGGGGAGAAACCGAGCAGTACTTC | CASSQVFRGETEQYF
NA | TRBJ1-4 | 14 | TRBV9 | NA | TGTGCCAGCAGAGGGAGGGGCCCAAATGAAAAACTGTTTTTT | CASRGRGPNEKLFF
TRBD1 | TRBJ1-1 | 17 | TRBV9 | NA | TGTGCCAGCAGCATACTACCGGGACAGGGGATGAACACTGAAGCTTTCTTT | CASSILPGQGMNTEAFF
NA | TRBJ2-7 | 13 | TRBV10-1 | NA | TGCGCCACCCGTTGGAGGTCCTCCTACGAGCAGTACTTC | CATRWRSSYEQYF
NA | TRBJ2-3 | 16 | TRBV14 | NA | TGTGCCAGCAGCCAAGCCTCAGGGCCAGGGGCAGATACGCAGTATTTT | CASSQASGPGADTQYF
NA | TRBJ2-7 | 14 | TRBV6-5 | few | TGTGCCAGCAAACGGTCCGACAGTCCCTACGAGCAGTACTTC | CASKRSDSPYEQYF
NA | TRBJ2-3 | 11 | TRBV4-2 | NA | TGTGCCAGCAGGAGTGGGCCTACGCAGTATTTT | CASRSGPTQYF
TRBD2 | TRBJ2-5 | 14 | TRBV10-2 | NA | TGCGCCAGCGACCCAGCGGGGGGGGGAGAGACCCAGTACTTC | CASDPAGGGETQYF
NA | TRBJ1-4 | 15 | TRBV19 | NA | TGTGCCAGCCATAGGAGTGACTCAACTAATGAAAAACTGTTTTTT | CASHRSDSTNEKLFF
NA | TRBJ2-3 | 13 | TRBV9 | NA | TGTGCCAGCAGCGTAGAACGGGCAGATACGCAGTATTTT | CASSVERADTQYF
TRBD1 | TRBJ2-3 | 16 | TRBV27 | NA | TGTGCCAGCAGTCCCCAGGACAGGGGATACACAGATACGCAGTATTTT | CASSPQDRGYTDTQYF
TRBD2 | TRBJ2-7 | 15 | TRBV7-9 | NA | TGTGCCAGCAGCTCCGGGACTAGCGGATCCTACGAGCAGTACTTC | CASSSGTSGSYEQYF
NA | TRBJ2-7 | 14 | TRBV30 | once | TGTGCCTGGGAACCGTGGACAGTCTCCTACGAGCAGTACTTC | CAWEPWTVSYEQYF
NA | TRBJ1-1 | 14 | TRBV5-1 | NA | TGCGCCAGCGCTAAAATGACAGTCGACACTGAAGCTTTCTTT | CASAKMTVDTEAFF
NA | TRBJ1-1 | 15 | TRBV2 | NA | TGTGCCAGCAGTGAAGATGTGGGAGGATGGACTGAAGCTTTCTTT | CASSEDVGGWTEAFF
NA | TRBJ1-2 | 14 | TRBV5-1 | NA | TGCGCCAGCAGCCCATCGACGGGGGTAGAGGGCTACACCTTC | CASSPSTGVEGYTF
NA | TRBJ2-3 | 14 | TRBV12-1 | NA | TGTGCCAGCAGCCAAACCGGTCGAAGGACTCCGCAGTATTTT | CASSQTGRRTPQYF
NA | TRBJ1-1 | 14 | TRBV7-9 | NA | TGTGCCAGCAGCTCGTCAGCGACGAACACTGAAGCTTTCTTT | CASSSSATNTEAFF
TRBD1 | TRBJ2-7 | 15 | TRBV27 | NA | TGTGCCAGCTCACTAAACAAGGCAGGGGGCCACGAGCAGTACTTC | CASSLNKAGGHEQYF
NA | TRBJ2-7 | 16 | TRBV28 | NA | TGTGCCAGCAGTGCCCCGGATAAACGGGTCTCCTACGAGCAGTACTTC | CASSAPDKRVSYEQYF
TRBD2 | TRBJ2-5 | 17 | TRBV4-1 | NA | TGCGCCAGCAGCCAAGAGTCCGGGACTAGTTTCGAAGAGACCCAGTACTTC | CASSQESGTSFEETQYF
NA | TRBJ1-1 | 18 | TRBV5-6 | NA | TGTGCCAGCAGCTGGGGGGTGGCCGATAGAACCATGAACACTGAAGCTTTCTTT | CASSWGVADRTMNTEAFF
TRBD2 | TRBJ2-2 | 13 | TRBV10-1 | NA | TGCGCCAGCAGTGCCGGGAGGACCGGGGAGCTGTTTTTT | CASSAGRTGELFF
NA | TRBJ2-5 | 11 | TRBV20-1 | few | TGCAGTGCCGTCCTATGGGAGACCCAGTACTTC | CSAVLWETQYF
NA | TRBJ2-1 | 15 | TRBV5-1 | NA | TGCGCCAGCAGCCCCCTAGGCTACTCCGTCGATGAGCAGTTCTTC | CASSPLGYSVDEQFF
TRBD2 | TRBJ2-1 | 15 | TRBV7-2 | NA | TGTGCCAGCAGCTTAGGGAGCGGGGGTTACAATGAGCAGTTCTTC | CASSLGSGGYNEQFF
NA | TRBJ2-5 | 13 | TRBV5-4 | NA | TGTGCCAGCAGTACACAGGCGGCGGAGACCCAGTACTTC | CASSTQAAETQYF
TRBD1 | TRBJ2-7 | 13 | TRBV6-1 | NA | TGTGCCAGCAGACCGGGACAGGGCTACGAGCAGTACTTC | CASRPGQGYEQYF
TRBD1 | TRBJ2-1 | 15 | TRBV9 | once | TGTGCCAGCAGCGTAGAAGGACAGGGGGCCGAAGAGCAGTTCTTC | CASSVEGQGAEEQFF
TRBD2 | TRBJ2-2 | 14 | TRBV10-2 | NA | TGCGCCACGCGACTAGCGGGAGTAACCGGGGAGCTGTTTTTT | CATRLAGVTGELFF
NA | TRBJ1-5 | 13 | TRBV6-1 | NA | TGTGCCAGCAGTGGACAGACGAATCAGCCCCAGCATTTT | CASSGQTNQPQHF
TRBD1 | TRBJ1-2 | 12 | TRBV29-1 | NA | TGCAGCGTTTGGGGACAGAACTATGGCTACACCTTC | CSVWGQNYGYTF
TRBD2 | TRBJ2-1 | 15 | TRBV9 | NA | TGTGCCAGCAGCTCTAGCGGGGGGCCCCTCGTGGAGCAGTTCTTC | CASSSSGGPLVEQFF
TRBD1 | TRBJ1-2 | 16 | TRBV2 | NA | TGTGCCAGCGTAAACCCGGGACAGGGGGCGGGCTATGGCTACACCTTC | CASVNPGQGAGYGYTF
NA | TRBJ1-1 | 16 | TRBV14 | NA | TGTGCCAGCAGCCAAGGAATGGGCAGGTTTGGCACTGAAGCTTTCTTT | CASSQGMGRFGTEAFF
NA | TRBJ1-1 | 13 | TRBV7-3 | NA | TGTGCCAGCAGCTTAGAGTATAACACTGAAGCTTTCTTT | CASSLEYNTEAFF
NA | TRBJ1-1 | 13 | TRBV5-6 | NA | TGTGCCAGCAGCTTAAACAGGGCCACTGAAGCTTTCTTT | CASSLNRATEAFF
NA | TRBJ1-4 | 15 | TRBV28 | NA | TGTGCCAGCAGTTTCCGACAGAGAACTAATGAAAAACTGTTTTTT | CASSFRQRTNEKLFF
TRBD2 | TRBJ2-1 | 15 | TRBV7-3 | NA | TGTGCCAGCAGCTTAACTAGCGGGGAGTACAATGAGCAGTTCTTC | CASSLTSGEYNEQFF
NA | TRBJ2-6 | 19 | TRBV7-7 | NA | TGTGCTAGCAGCTTATTACCCTCCGGCGGGGCCTCTGGGGCCAACGTCCTGACTTTC | CASSLLPSGGASGANVLTF
NA | TRBJ1-4 | 13 | TRBV28 | NA | TGTGCCAGCAGTTTGCTCCGGGGGGAAAAACTGTTTTTT | CASSLLRGEKLFF
TRBD1 | TRBJ2-1 | 15 | TRBV18 | NA | TGTGCCAGCTCACCAGTGAGGGGGCTTGGCAATGAGCAGTTCTTC | CASSPVRGLGNEQFF
TRBD2 | TRBJ2-5 | 15 | TRBV28 | NA | TGTGCCAGCAGTGAAACTAGCGGGAGGGAAGAGACCCAGTACTTC | CASSETSGREETQYF
NA | TRBJ2-2 | 13 | TRBV27 | NA | TGTGCCAGCAGTATAACTAGGACCGGGGAGCTGTTTTTT | CASSITRTGELFF